The clone carrying this T cell receptor (beta chain) was counted a few times. Its antigen is as yet unknown. Individual cDNA molecules carried attached unique molecular identifiers. Via MiXCR, TCRdb re-called the 5' RACE reads, giving one row per CDR3 protein. The data contain over 45,000 distinct CDR3 sequences, about 7.7% of them singletons. The source of the sample is a study of early T cells in non-severe SARS-CoV-2 infection. As for the study in general: Alpha and beta chains were unpaired, from unsorted whole-blood bulk RNA.

V dropped 5 bases and J dropped 2; count of bases not matched to a gene: 6. CDR3 length: 15 residues. Study-level results: Comparison of clonotypes with VDJdb favored anti-spike CD8 responses while missing private and CD4 specificities.

This clonotype was sampled from an adult who was a healthcare worker with PCR-confirmed SARS-CoV-2 infection or an uninfected control (not recorded which). This sequence joins TRBV12-3 or TRBV12-4 and TRBJ1-5; 7 positions agree with TRBD1. This specimen consisted of whole blood, obtained at baseline. The CDR3 loop is CASSPTGVGNQPQHF. The DNA of the CDR3 is TGTGCCAGCAGTCCCACAGGGGTTGGCAATCAGCCCCAGCATTTT.